The 5 T cell receptor beta chains below all came from one sample that was sequenced in a study of shared clonotypes between healthy human individuals. Some clones are missing from TCRdb's copy, which holds only in-frame ones; the method was immunoSEQ multiplex PCR. The data hold some 2.1 million clones, with roughly 93% observed a single time. CD8 cells regarded as naive lacked CD45RO, were positively chosen for CCR7, and omitted terminally differentiated effector memory CD45RA+ cells. Sequencing was carried out using naive CD8+ T cells from PBMCs. The receptors shown here come from a man aged 18 to 30 in good health. Some clones in this sample may be carry-over from other donors' samples.

The J gene is TRBJ1-2, the V gene TRBV27, with D perhaps TRBD1 (5 bases). The CDR3 contains 13 residues. Germline CDR1 and CDR2: MNHEY and SMNVEV (reference sequence). The ends were cut back, 4 bases at V and 1 base at J, with 7 bases in the middle. The CDR3 here is CASSWGINYGYTF. For the CDR3, the DNA is TGTGCCAGCAGTTGGGGGATTAACTATGGCTACACCTTC.

This chain uses TRBV4-3 with TRBJ2-7, with D uncertain. Trimming removed 0 bases at V and 4 bases at J, with 16 bases between. Germline V gene lookup returns CDR1 LGHNA and CDR2 YSLEER. This CDR3 comprises 16 residues. This chain's CDR3 is CASSQDVRRGIYEQYF. CDR3 sequence (DNA): TGCGCCAGCAGCCAAGACGTCAGGCGTGGGATATACGAGCAGTACTTC.

The chain carries TRBV29-1 and TRBJ2-1; weak D call: TRBD1 (7 bases). Germline CDR1 is SQVTM and CDR2 is ANQGSEA. This CDR3 has 12 amino acids. V lost 7 bases and J lost 3, with 10 bases in between. The CDR3 spells CSGGTDYNEQFF. CDR3 DNA: TGCAGCGGCGGGACAGACTACAATGAGCAGTTCTTC.

CDR3 in amino acids: CASSWTSGGTDTQYF. The CDR3 DNA reads as TGTGCCAGCAGCTGGACTAGCGGAGGGACAGATACGCAGTATTTT. This rearrangement joins TRBV7-6 to TRBJ2-3, with 10 nucleotides matching TRBD2. Germline CDR1 is SGHVS and CDR2 is FNYEAQ. Trimming removed 4 bases from V and 3 bases from J; junction bases left unmatched: 4. The CDR3 consists of 15 residues.

The genes are TRBV29-1 and TRBJ2-3, with 8 nucleotides matching TRBD1. V dropped 6 bases and J dropped 4; count of bases not matched to a gene: 6. Germline V gives CDR1 SQVTM, CDR2 ANQGSEA. There are 13 residues in the CDR3. CDR3 sequence (DNA): TGCAGCGTGAGACAGGGGTTGGCAGATACGCAGTATTTT. Its protein is CSVRQGLADTQYF.